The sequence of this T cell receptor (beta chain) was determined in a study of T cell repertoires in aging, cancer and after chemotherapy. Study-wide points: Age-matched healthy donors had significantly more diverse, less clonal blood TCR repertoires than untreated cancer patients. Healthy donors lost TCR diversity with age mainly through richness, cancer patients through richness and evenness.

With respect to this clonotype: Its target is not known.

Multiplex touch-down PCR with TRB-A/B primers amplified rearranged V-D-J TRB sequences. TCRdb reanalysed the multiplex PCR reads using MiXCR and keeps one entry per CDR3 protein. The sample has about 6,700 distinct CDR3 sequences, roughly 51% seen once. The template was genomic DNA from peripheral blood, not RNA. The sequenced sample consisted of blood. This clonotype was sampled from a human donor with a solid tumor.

The CDR3 nucleotides read TGTGCCAGCTCACCGGTACTGCAGGGGGCGGCCGGGGAGCTGTTTTTT. This gives the protein CASSPVLQGAAGELFF. The chain joins TRBV18 to TRBJ2-2; 8 bases match TRBD1. The junction had 9 bases not matched to a gene; V was cut back by 3 bases and J by 6 bases. This CDR3 comprises 16 residues. CDR1 KGHSH and CDR2 LQKENI come from the germline V gene.